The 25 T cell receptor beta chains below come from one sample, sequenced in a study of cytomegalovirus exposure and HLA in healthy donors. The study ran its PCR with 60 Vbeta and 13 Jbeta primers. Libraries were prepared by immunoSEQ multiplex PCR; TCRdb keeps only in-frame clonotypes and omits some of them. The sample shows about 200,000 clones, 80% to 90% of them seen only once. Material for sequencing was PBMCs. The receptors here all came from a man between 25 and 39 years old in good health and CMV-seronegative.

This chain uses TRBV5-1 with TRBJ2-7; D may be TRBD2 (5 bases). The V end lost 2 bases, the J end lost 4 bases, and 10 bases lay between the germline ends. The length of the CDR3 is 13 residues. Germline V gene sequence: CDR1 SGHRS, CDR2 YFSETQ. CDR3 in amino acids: CASSFGKQYEQYF. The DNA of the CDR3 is TGCGCCAGCAGCTTCGGGAAACAATACGAGCAGTACTTC.

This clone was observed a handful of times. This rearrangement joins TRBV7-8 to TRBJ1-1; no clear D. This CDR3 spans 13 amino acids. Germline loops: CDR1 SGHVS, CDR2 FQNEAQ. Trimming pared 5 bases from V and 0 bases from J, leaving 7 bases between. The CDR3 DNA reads TGTGCCAGCAGCCACGGGGTGAACACTGAAGCTTTCTTT. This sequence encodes CASSHGVNTEAFF.

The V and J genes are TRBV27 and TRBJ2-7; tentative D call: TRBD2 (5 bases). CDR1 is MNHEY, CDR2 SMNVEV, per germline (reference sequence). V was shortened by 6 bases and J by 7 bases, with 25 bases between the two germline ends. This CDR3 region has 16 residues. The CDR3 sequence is CASSPIRSGSQPEQYF. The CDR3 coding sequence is TGTGCCAGCAGCCCTATCCGGTCGGGGAGCCAGCCGGAGCAGTACTTC.

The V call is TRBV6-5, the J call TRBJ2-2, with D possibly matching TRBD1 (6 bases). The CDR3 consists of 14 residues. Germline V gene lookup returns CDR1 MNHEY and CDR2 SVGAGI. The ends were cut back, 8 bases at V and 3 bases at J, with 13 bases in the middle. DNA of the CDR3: TGTGCCAGCGGGGTGGCAGGGGACACCGGGGAGCTGTTTTTT. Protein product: CASGVAGDTGELFF.

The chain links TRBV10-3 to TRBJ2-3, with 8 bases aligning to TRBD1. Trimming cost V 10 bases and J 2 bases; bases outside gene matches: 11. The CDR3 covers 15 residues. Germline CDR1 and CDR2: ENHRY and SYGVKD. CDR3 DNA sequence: TGTGCCACCGCCCAGGGGACAGGACACACAGATACGCAGTATTTT. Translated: CATAQGTGHTDTQYF.

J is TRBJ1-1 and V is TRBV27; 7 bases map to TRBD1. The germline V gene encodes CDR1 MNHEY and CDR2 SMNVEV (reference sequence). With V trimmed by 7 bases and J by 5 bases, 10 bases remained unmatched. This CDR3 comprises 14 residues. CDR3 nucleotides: TGTGCCAGCAAACCGACAGGGCGGTGGACTGAAGCTTTCTTT. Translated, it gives CASKPTGRWTEAFF.

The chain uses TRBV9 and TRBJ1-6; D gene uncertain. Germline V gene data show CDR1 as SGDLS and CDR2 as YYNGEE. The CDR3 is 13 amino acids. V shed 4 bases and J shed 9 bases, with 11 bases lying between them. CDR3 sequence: CASSSSGGSPLHF. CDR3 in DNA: TGTGCCAGCAGCTCATCTGGAGGTTCACCCCTCCACTTT.

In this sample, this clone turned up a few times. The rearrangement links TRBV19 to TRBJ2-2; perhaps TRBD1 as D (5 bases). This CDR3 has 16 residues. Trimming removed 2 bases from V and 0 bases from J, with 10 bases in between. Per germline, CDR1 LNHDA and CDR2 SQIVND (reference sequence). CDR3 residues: CASSISTVANTGELFF. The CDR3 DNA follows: TGTGCCAGTAGTATATCGACAGTTGCGAACACCGGGGAGCTGTTTTTT.

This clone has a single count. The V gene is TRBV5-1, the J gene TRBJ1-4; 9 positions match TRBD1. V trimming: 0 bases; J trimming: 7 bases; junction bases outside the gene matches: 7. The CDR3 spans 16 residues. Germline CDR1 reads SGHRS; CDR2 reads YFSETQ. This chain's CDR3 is CASSLVSGTGFEKLFF. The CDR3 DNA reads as TGCGCCAGCAGCTTGGTTAGCGGGACAGGGTTTGAAAAACTGTTTTTT. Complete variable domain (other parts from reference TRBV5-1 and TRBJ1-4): KAGVTQTPRYLIKTRGQQVTLSCSPISGHRSVSWYQQTPGQGLQFLFEYFSETQRNKGNFPGRFSGRQFSNSRSEMNVSTLELGDSALYLCASSLVSGTGFEKLFFGSGTQLSVL.

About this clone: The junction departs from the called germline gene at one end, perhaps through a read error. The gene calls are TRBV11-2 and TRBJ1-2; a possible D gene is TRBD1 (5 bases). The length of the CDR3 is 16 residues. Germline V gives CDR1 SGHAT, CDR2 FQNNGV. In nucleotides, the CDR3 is TGTGCCAGCAGCGGGGCTTACTCTGGACAAATTATGGCTACAGGCTTC. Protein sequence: CASSGAYSGQIMATGF.

This CDR3 reads CASSEERNTEAFF. As DNA, the CDR3 is TGTGCCAGCAGTGAGGAGCGGAACACTGAAGCTTTCTTT. The chain recombines TRBV2 with TRBJ1-1; D remains ambiguous. V gave up 3 bases and J gave up 1 base, with 6 bases separating them. There are 13 residues in the CDR3. Germline assignment: CDR1 SNHLY and CDR2 FYNNEI.

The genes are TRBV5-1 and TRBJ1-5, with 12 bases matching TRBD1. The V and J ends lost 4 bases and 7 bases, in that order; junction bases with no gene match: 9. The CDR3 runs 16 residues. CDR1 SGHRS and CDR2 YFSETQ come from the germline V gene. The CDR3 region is CASSTGTGGTMQPQHF. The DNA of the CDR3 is TGCGCCAGCAGCACCGGGACAGGGGGCACTATGCAGCCCCAGCATTTT.

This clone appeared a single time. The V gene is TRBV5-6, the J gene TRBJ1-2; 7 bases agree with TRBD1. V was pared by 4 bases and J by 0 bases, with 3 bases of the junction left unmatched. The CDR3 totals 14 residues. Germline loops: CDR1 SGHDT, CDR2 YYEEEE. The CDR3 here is CASSADRANYGYTF. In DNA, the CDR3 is TGTGCCAGCAGCGCCGACAGGGCTAACTATGGCTACACCTTC.

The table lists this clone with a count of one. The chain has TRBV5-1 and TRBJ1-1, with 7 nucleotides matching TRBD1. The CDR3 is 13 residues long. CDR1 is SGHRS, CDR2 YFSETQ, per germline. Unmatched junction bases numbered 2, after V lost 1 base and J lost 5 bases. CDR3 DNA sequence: TGCGCCAGCAGCTTGTCCAGGGGGACTGAAGCTTTCTTT. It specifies CASSLSRGTEAFF.

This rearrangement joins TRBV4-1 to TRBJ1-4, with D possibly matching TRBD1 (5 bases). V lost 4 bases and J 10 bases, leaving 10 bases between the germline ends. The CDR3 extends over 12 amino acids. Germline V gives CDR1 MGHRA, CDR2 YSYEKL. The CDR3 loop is CASSPAGGKLFF. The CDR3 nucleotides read TGCGCCAGCAGCCCTGCGGGGGGAAAACTGTTTTTT.

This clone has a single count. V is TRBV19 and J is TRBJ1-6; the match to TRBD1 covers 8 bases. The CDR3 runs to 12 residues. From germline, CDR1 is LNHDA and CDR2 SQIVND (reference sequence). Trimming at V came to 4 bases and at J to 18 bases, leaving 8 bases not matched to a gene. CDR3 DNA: TGTGCCAGTAGTACCGGGACAGGCCCTAGCCACTTT. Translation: CASSTGTGPSHF.

The CDR3 region is CASMGLGKGGTGELFF. DNA for the CDR3: TGTGCCAGCATGGGTCTTGGGAAGGGAGGCACCGGGGAGCTGTTTTTT. This rearrangement joins TRBV25-1 to TRBJ2-2; possibly TRBD2 for D (6 bases). This CDR3 region has 16 residues. In germline, CDR1 is MGHDK, CDR2 SYGVNS. The V end was cut by 7 bases, the J end by 4 bases, with 19 bases between.

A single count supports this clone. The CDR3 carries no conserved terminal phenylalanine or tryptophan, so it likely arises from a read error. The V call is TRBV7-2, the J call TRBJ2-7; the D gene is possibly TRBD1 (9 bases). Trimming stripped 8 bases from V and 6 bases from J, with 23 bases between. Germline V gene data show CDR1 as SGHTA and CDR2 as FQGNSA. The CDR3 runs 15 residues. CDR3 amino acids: CASAGGGTGNSEQYL. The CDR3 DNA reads TGTGCCAGCGCCGGGGGGGGGACAGGGAACAGCGAGCAGTACCTC.

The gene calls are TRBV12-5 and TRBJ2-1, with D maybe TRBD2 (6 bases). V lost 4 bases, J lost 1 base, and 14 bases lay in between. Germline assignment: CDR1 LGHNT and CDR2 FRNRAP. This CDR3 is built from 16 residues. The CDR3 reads CASGYPGLRSYNEQFF. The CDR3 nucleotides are TGTGCTAGTGGTTACCCTGGACTACGATCCTACAATGAGCAGTTCTTC.

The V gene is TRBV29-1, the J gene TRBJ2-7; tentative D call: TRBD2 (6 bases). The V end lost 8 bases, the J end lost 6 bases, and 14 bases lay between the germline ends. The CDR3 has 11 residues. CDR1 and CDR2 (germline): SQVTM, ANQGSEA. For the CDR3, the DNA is TGCAGCCTGGACCAGGGAGGCGAGCAGTACTTC. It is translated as CSLDQGGEQYF.

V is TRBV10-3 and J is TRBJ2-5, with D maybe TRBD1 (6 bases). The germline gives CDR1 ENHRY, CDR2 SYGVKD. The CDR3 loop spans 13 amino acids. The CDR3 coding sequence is TGTGCAGCATCAAGGGGGAGTGCGGAGACCCAGTACTTC. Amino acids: CAASRGSAETQYF.

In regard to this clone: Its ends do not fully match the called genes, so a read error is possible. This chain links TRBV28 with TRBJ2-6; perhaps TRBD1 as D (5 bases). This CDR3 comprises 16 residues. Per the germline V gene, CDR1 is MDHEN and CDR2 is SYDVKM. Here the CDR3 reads CASSFSSASGASVLTF. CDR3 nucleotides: TGTGCCAGCAGTTTTTCGTCGGCTTCTGGGGCCAGCGTCCTGACTTTC.

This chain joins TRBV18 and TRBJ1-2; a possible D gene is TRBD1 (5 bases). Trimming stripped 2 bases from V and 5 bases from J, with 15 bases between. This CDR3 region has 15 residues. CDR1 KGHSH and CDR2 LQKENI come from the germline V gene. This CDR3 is CASSPTAGNLYGYTF. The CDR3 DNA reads TGTGCCAGCTCACCAACGGCAGGGAATTTGTATGGCTACACCTTC.

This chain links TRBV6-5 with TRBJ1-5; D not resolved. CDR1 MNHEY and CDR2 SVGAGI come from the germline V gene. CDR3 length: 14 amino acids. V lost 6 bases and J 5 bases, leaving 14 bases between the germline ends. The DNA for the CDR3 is TGTGCCAGCAGCACTCAGGTCGGGGATCAGCCCCAGCATTTT. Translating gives CASSTQVGDQPQHF.

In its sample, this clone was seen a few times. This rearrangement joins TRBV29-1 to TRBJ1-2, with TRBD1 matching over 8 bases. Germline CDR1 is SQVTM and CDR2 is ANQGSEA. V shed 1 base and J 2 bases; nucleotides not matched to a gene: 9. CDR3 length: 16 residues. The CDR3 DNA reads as TGCAGCGTTGAAGGGCAGGGGGCGAGGGGAAACTATGGCTACACCTTC. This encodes CSVEGQGARGNYGYTF.